This is a list of T cell receptor beta chains from one sample in a study of beta chain features in type 1 diabetes. The method was immunoSEQ multiplex PCR; TCRdb's version includes in-frame clones alone and lacks a portion of them. This sample carries hundreds of thousands of clones, roughly 15% of them seen once, and the ten largest clones take 0.02% to 0.025%. Specimen: naive CD4+ T cells from blood. These receptors were obtained from a woman between 18 and 29 years old in good health. Both conserved end residues are part of each CDR3. D genes are given only for firm matches. Clone size appears in some rows only: once, few, many, or a class for an expanded clone.

clone_size	d_call	v_call	j_call	cdr3_nt	cdr3_aa
few	-	TRBV27	TRBJ1-2	TGTGCCAGCAGTTTATCTCTTCGGGAACAGGGAAGTGGCTACACCTTC	CASSLSLREQGSGYTF
-	-	TRBV9	TRBJ1-5	TGTGCCAGCAGCAGGACGTCCAATCAGCCCCAGCATTTT	CASSRTSNQPQHF
-	-	TRBV11-2	TRBJ2-7	TGTGCCAGCCGACGGGTCGAAAAGAATATTTTGCACTACGAGCAGTACTTC	CASRRVEKNILHYEQYF
few	TRBD2	TRBV15	TRBJ2-4	TGTGCCACCAGCGGAAACACCGGGACTAGCGTTCCTACGGCCAAAAACATTCAGTACTTC	CATSGNTGTSVPTAKNIQYF
few	-	TRBV6-5	TRBJ2-1	TGTGCCAGCAGGTTGGGGAACTACAATGAGCAGTTCTTC	CASRLGNYNEQFF
-	-	TRBV4-3	TRBJ2-1	TGCGCCAGCAGCCAACGAACTGGGGGGACCTACAATGAGCAGTTCTTC	CASSQRTGGTYNEQFF
-	-	TRBV6-5	TRBJ1-1	TGTGCCAGCAGCCTCAGGGGCCCCAACACTGAAGCTTTCTTT	CASSLRGPNTEAFF
few	TRBD1	TRBV18	TRBJ1-5	TGTGCCAGCTCACCACAGGGGGCGGGCAATCAGCCCCAGCATTTT	CASSPQGAGNQPQHF
-	-	TRBV4-1	TRBJ2-1	TGCGCCAGCAGCCAAGTAGGCCTAGTCGATGAGCAGTTCTTC	CASSQVGLVDEQFF
-	TRBD2	TRBV4-2	TRBJ2-2	TGTGCCAGCAGCCAAGATTTTGAGCTAGCGGGAGGGCCAGGCACCGGGGAGCTGTTTTTT	CASSQDFELAGGPGTGELFF
few	-	TRBV7-9	TRBJ1-4	TGTGCCAGCAGCTTTTATCCAACTAATGAAAAACTGTTTTTT	CASSFYPTNEKLFF
-	-	TRBV4-3	TRBJ1-4	TGCGCCAGCAGCCAAGAGATCCCGGGGTCTGCAACTAATGAAAAACTGTTTTTT	CASSQEIPGSATNEKLFF
few	-	TRBV2	TRBJ1-1	TGTGCCAGCAGCCGGCCTCTCTCAGGGAGCACTGAAGCTTTCTTT	CASSRPLSGSTEAFF
-	-	TRBV7-6	TRBJ2-3	TGTGCCAGCAGCCCCCAGCTAGCGAAAACAGATACGCAGTATTTT	CASSPQLAKTDTQYF
-	-	TRBV4-3	TRBJ1-2	TGCGCCAGCAGCCAAGCTCTCGGGGGATATGGCTACACCTTC	CASSQALGGYGYTF
-	TRBD1	TRBV5-4	TRBJ2-5	TGTGCCAGCAGCCCGGGGACAGCTGAAGAGACCCAGTACTTC	CASSPGTAEETQYF
few	TRBD1	TRBV19	TRBJ2-7	TGTGCCAGTAGTATTAGGACAGGGAGCTCCTACGAGCAGTACTTC	CASSIRTGSSYEQYF
few	TRBD1	TRBV11-1	TRBJ2-3	TGTGCCAGCAGCCCGGGACAGAGCACAGATACGCAGTATTTT	CASSPGQSTDTQYF
-	-	TRBV28	TRBJ2-4	TGTGCCAGCAGACAAGCCCTTGAGGACATTCAGTACTTC	CASRQALEDIQYF
-	TRBD1	TRBV5-4	TRBJ1-2	TGTGCCAGCAGCAGCACAGGGGTATATGGCTACACCTTC	CASSSTGVYGYTF
-	-	TRBV6-5	TRBJ1-2	TGTGCCAGCAGTTACGGGTGGGCGCCCCTTCCCTATGGCTACACCTTC	CASSYGWAPLPYGYTF
-	-	TRBV2	TRBJ1-2	TGTGCCAGCAGTGGGGGTTGGGGTAGCAACGCTGGCTACACCTTC	CASSGGWGSNAGYTF
-	-	TRBV7-9	TRBJ2-2	TGTGCCAGCAGTCTGACTAGTGGGTCCGGGGAGCTGTTTTTT	CASSLTSGSGELFF
-	-	TRBV5-1	TRBJ2-3	TGCGCCAGCAGCTTGGGCGGGATCACAGATACGCAGTATTTT	CASSLGGITDTQYF
few	-	TRBV18	TRBJ1-5	TGTGCCAGCTCACCCCTTCGGGGGTACAATCAGCCCCAGCATTTT	CASSPLRGYNQPQHF
-	TRBD2	TRBV5-1	TRBJ2-1	TGCGCCAGCAGCTTGGTTTTACGTGCGGGAGGACTATACAATGAGCAGTTCTTC	CASSLVLRAGGLYNEQFF
few	-	TRBV5-4	TRBJ1-4	TGTGCCAGCAGCTTCTTGGGGACTAATGAAAAACTGTTTTTT	CASSFLGTNEKLFF
-	TRBD2	TRBV28	TRBJ2-7	TGTGCCAGCAGTTCCCCGGGAGGGCCAATTCGGTGGGCCTACGAGCAGTACTTC	CASSSPGGPIRWAYEQYF
few	-	TRBV28	TRBJ2-4	TGTGCCAGCAGTTTGGGGCGGGTAGCCAAAAACATTCAGTACTTC	CASSLGRVAKNIQYF
-	TRBD1	TRBV6-1	TRBJ2-2	TGTGCCAGCAGTGCGCCCCGGACAGGTGTGAACACCGGGGAGCTGTTTTTT	CASSAPRTGVNTGELFF
few	-	TRBV19	TRBJ2-1	TGTGCCAGTAGTACGGAAACAGGGAGGTTGAATGAGCAGTTCTTC	CASSTETGRLNEQFF
few	-	TRBV5-1	TRBJ2-7	TGCGCCAGCAGCTTTGTAGAGGGCTACGAGCAGTACTTC	CASSFVEGYEQYF
-	-	TRBV9	TRBJ1-4	TGTGCCAGCAGCGTAGCGGGGGGTAATGAAAAACTGTTTTTT	CASSVAGGNEKLFF
few	TRBD2	TRBV4-3	TRBJ2-1	TGCGCCAGCAGCCATTACCTCCTGGGGTCGGGGGGCAATGAGCAGTTCTTC	CASSHYLLGSGGNEQFF
few	TRBD1	TRBV28	TRBJ1-1	TGTGCCAGCAGGACCGGGACAGATTCGAACACTGAAGCTTTCTTT	CASRTGTDSNTEAFF
few	TRBD1	TRBV19	TRBJ2-3	TGTGCCAGTAGCGACAGGGGCGACACAGATACGCAGTATTTT	CASSDRGDTDTQYF
-	-	TRBV11-2	TRBJ1-1	TGTGCCAGCAGCTTTTCCCAGGGGTCGAACACTGAAGCTTTCTTT	CASSFSQGSNTEAFF
-	-	TRBV7-2	TRBJ2-2	TGTGCCAGCAGCTCCAGAGGGGGTGGGGAGCTGTTTTTT	CASSSRGGGELFF
once	TRBD1	TRBV5-1	TRBJ2-4	TGCGCCAGCAGCGGATCCGGGACAGGGGGTGCCAATTGGGCCAAAAACATTCAGTACTTC	CASSGSGTGGANWAKNIQYF
few	TRBD1	TRBV7-2	TRBJ1-5	TGTGCCAGCAGCTGGGACAGGGGGAATCAGCCCCAGCATTTT	CASSWDRGNQPQHF
once	-	TRBV18	TRBJ2-1	TGTGCCAGCTCACACAACTACGTGGGAAGCTCCTACAATGAGCAGTTCTTC	CASSHNYVGSSYNEQFF
-	-	TRBV2	TRBJ2-2	TGTGCCAGCAGTGTAGGGCGGGTTTTGGTCGGGGAGCTGTTTTTT	CASSVGRVLVGELFF
-	-	TRBV5-4	TRBJ2-5	TGTGCCAGCAGCTCTCCAGGGCGAGGACAAGAGACCCAGTACTTC	CASSSPGRGQETQYF
few	-	TRBV29-1	TRBJ2-1	TGCAGCGTCGGGTTACATGAGCAGTTCTTC	CSVGLHEQFF
-	-	TRBV7-9	TRBJ2-7	TGTGCCAGCAGCATGACTAGTTCGGGCCTTCGGGAGCAGTACTTC	CASSMTSSGLREQYF
-	-	TRBV2	TRBJ1-5	TGTGCCAGCAGTGAATATGGAAGGGGCAGCAATCAGCCCCAGCATTTT	CASSEYGRGSNQPQHF
-	-	TRBV11-2	TRBJ2-1	TGTGCCAGCAGCTTAGATCACATTAGGTCGAATGAGCAGTTCTTC	CASSLDHIRSNEQFF
-	TRBD2	TRBV7-2	TRBJ2-7	TGTGCCAGCAGCTTAGGTCCAGCGGGGTACGAGCAGTACTTC	CASSLGPAGYEQYF